This TCR beta chain appears in the sequencing data of a study of T cell responses to AZD1222 COVID-19 vaccine. Study outcomes and limitations: Nearly half of the spike-specific TCRs reportedly recognize variant regions that carry no mutations. Only a handful of AZD1222 recipients, roughly six in all, had baseline seropositivity. The CD4 TCRs associated with vaccination extended across spike and predominated at 160-218 and 743-854.

To note about this clone: Its cognate antigen is unknown.

The CDR3 extends over 15 amino acids. V lost 0 bases and J 1 base, leaving 9 bases between the germline ends. The germline gives CDR1 SEHNR, CDR2 FQNEAQ (reference sequence). This table comes from immunoSEQ multiplex PCR, and its TCRdb copy is limited to in-frame clones, with some not included. In the table there are about 92,000 clones, roughly nine tenths of which are singletons. The sequence came from an adult in good health. Material: peripheral blood, obtained on day 0 of AZD1222 vaccination. The chain couples TRBV7-9 to TRBJ1-1, with a possible D match to TRBD1 (6 bases). For the CDR3, the DNA is TGTGCCAGCAGCTTAGCTGGGGGGCCGAACACTGAAGCTTTCTTT. Encoded protein: CASSLAGGPNTEAFF.